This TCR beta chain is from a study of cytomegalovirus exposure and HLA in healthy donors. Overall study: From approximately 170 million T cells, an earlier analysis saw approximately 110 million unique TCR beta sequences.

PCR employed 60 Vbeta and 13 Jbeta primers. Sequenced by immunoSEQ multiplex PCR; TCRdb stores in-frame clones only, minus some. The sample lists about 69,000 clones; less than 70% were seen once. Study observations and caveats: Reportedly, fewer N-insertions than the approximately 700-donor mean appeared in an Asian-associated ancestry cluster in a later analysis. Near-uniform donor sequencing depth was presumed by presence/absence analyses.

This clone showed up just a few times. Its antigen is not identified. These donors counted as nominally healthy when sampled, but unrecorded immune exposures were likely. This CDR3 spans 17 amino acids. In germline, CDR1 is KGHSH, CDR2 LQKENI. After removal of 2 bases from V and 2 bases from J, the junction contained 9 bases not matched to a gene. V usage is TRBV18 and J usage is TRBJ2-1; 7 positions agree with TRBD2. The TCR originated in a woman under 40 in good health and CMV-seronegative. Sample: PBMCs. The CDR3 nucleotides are TGTGCCAGCTCACCAGGGAGGGGCGGATTCCCCTACAATGAGCAGTTCTTC. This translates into CASSPGRGGFPYNEQFF.